Listed here are 22 T cell receptor beta chains from one sample, sequenced in a study of T cells in Graves' hyperthyroidism and ophthalmopathy. RNA transcripts provided the source from which TCR beta CDR3 regions were amplified. TCR CDR3 regions were first amplified by RT-PCR with HTBI primers. Using its own MiXCR run on the multiplex PCR reads, TCRdb lists one record per CDR3 protein. The data hold 250,000 to 300,000 distinct CDR3 sequences, with roughly 13% observed a single time. What was sequenced was blood. All receptors come from a woman between 25 and 40 years old with Graves' hyperthyroidism that later progressed to Graves' ophthalmopathy.

This clonotype was seen at least ten times. The chain joins TRBV12-3 or TRBV12-4 to TRBJ2-5, with 13 bases aligning to TRBD2. The CDR3 is made up of 18 amino acids. V lost 6 bases, J lost 6 bases, and 16 bases stayed unmatched. CDR3 sequence reads: CASSSRGLAGSRGKTQYF. CDR3 coding DNA: TGTGCCAGCAGCTCGAGGGGACTAGCGGGAAGTAGGGGGAAGACCCAGTACTTC.

Details on this clonotype: This sequence may be a read error, since a much larger clone differs from it by one base. The rearrangement joins TRBV24-1 to TRBJ2-1, with 9 bases matching TRBD2. The CDR3 loop spans 15 amino acids. CDR1 is KGHDR and CDR2 is SFDVKD in the germline V gene. The CDR3 region has the DNA TGTGCCACCAGTGGGGAGACTAGCGGTTACAATGGGCAGTTCTTC. Its translation is CATSGETSGYNGQFF.

There are a few counts of this clonotype. The chain links TRBV19 to TRBJ1-1; 7 nucleotides align to TRBD1. V was pared by 6 bases and J by 1 base, with 14 bases of the junction left unmatched. CDR1 and CDR2 (germline): LNHDA, SQIVND (reference sequence). The CDR3 has 17 amino acids. DNA for the CDR3: TGTGCCAGTAGGGAGGGGGCGCAGGGGAAGACGAACACTGAAGCTTTCTTT. Translated: CASREGAQGKTNTEAFF. Based on the CDR3 plus reference TRBV19 and TRBJ1-1, the full variable domain is DGGITQSPKYLFRKEGQNVTLSCEQNLNHDAMYWYRQDPGQGLRLIYYSQIVNDFQKGDIAEGYSVSREKKESFPLTVTSAQKNPTAFYLCASREGAQGKTNTEAFFGQGTRLTVV.

At least ten counts were recorded for this clonotype. The chain combines TRBV7-2 with TRBJ2-3, with TRBD2 matching 9 bases. The CDR3 has 17 amino acids. J was trimmed by 5 bases and V by 5 bases; bases with no gene match: 14. Germline V gives CDR1 SGHTA, CDR2 FQGNSA. The CDR3 DNA sequence: TGTGCCAGCAGCGAAACCGGTAGCGGGAGCGGGGGAGATACGCAGTATTTT. This sequence encodes CASSETGSGSGGDTQYF.

This clonotype was recorded many times. This chain joins TRBV28 and TRBJ1-2; D is perhaps TRBD1 (5 bases). CDR3 length: 17 residues. Germline assignment: CDR1 MDHEN and CDR2 SYDVKM. The ends were cut back, 5 bases at V and 0 bases at J, with 19 bases in the middle. In nucleotides, the CDR3 is TGTGCCAGCAGTCCCCCGTTGCGGCAGGGTCCTAACTATGGCTACACCTTC. It translates to CASSPPLRQGPNYGYTF.

The sample holds one count of this clonotype. The V gene is TRBV9, the J gene TRBJ1-4, with 9 bases matching TRBD1. The germline gives CDR1 SGDLS, CDR2 YYNGEE. The junction had 7 bases not matched to a gene; V was cut back by 4 bases and J by 6 bases. The CDR3 consists of 15 residues. CDR3 sequence (DNA): TGTGCCAGCAGCTTCAGACAGGGGGATTATGAAAAACTGTTTTTT. This encodes CASSFRQGDYEKLFF.

This clonotype was detected many times. The genes are TRBV19 and TRBJ1-1, with 7 bases fitting TRBD1. The germline V gene encodes CDR1 LNHDA and CDR2 SQIVND (reference sequence). V shed 7 bases and J 2 bases; nucleotides not matched to a gene: 7. This CDR3 has 14 amino acids. In DNA, the CDR3 is TGTGCCAGTAACCTATACAGGGGAAACACTGAAGCTTTCTTT. It specifies CASNLYRGNTEAFF. Drawing the rest from reference TRBV19 and TRBJ1-1, the complete variable domain is DGGITQSPKYLFRKEGQNVTLSCEQNLNHDAMYWYRQDPGQGLRLIYYSQIVNDFQKGDIAEGYSVSREKKESFPLTVTSAQKNPTAFYLCASNLYRGNTEAFFGQGTRLTVV.

This clonotype was picked up many times. The chain has TRBV27 and TRBJ2-2; no clear D. With 7 bases removed from V and 1 base from J, the gap between germline ends came to 16 bases. CDR1 is MNHEY, CDR2 SMNVEV, per germline (reference sequence). CDR3 length equals 16 residues. The CDR3 here is CASTFGGAENTGELFF. CDR3 bases: TGTGCCAGCACCTTCGGCGGCGCAGAGAACACCGGGGAGCTGTTTTTT.

V gene TRBV6-1 combines with J gene TRBJ1-5; D is possibly TRBD1 (6 bases). The V end was cut by 3 bases, the J end by 2 bases, with 11 bases between. In germline, CDR1 is MNHNS, CDR2 SASEGT. The CDR3 length is 15 residues. The CDR3 DNA sequence: TGTGCCAGCAGTGAGAGAAGGGGGGGCAATCAGCCCCAGCATTTT. It yields the protein CASSERRGGNQPQHF.

This clonotype was detected a few times. J is TRBJ2-1 and V is TRBV6-1, with D tentatively TRBD2 (7 bases). V lost 7 bases, J lost 4 bases, and 14 bases lay in between. This CDR3 is 14 amino acids long. Germline assignment: CDR1 MNHNS and CDR2 SASEGT. CDR3 DNA sequence: TGTGCCAGCACGGGGGGCCCAATTTACAATGAGCAGTTCTTC. Its translation: CASTGGPIYNEQFF.

This clonotype was counted many times. The V gene is TRBV20-1, the J gene TRBJ1-1; no firm D call. The CDR3 is 14 amino acids. Trimming pared 0 bases from V and 0 bases from J, leaving 8 bases between. Per the germline V gene, CDR1 is DFQATT and CDR2 is SNEGSKA (reference sequence). The CDR3: CSARESGLNTEAFF. The CDR3 DNA sequence: TGCAGTGCTAGAGAGTCAGGTTTGAACACTGAAGCTTTCTTT.

The table lists this clonotype with many counts. V is TRBV19 and J is TRBJ1-5; TRBD1 is a possible D gene (5 bases). The CDR3 contains 14 residues. The germline V and J ends were trimmed by 3 bases and 4 bases, with 10 bases remaining between them. Germline V gene lookup returns CDR1 LNHDA and CDR2 SQIVND (reference sequence). CDR3 nucleotide sequence: TGTGCCAGTAGTATTGGATCAGGGAATCAGCCCCAGCATTTT. Encoded protein: CASSIGSGNQPQHF.

In this sample, this clonotype turned up many times. The chain combines TRBV5-1 with TRBJ2-7, with no clear D. Trimming stripped 6 bases from V and 1 base from J, with 14 bases between. The CDR3 sequence is 14 residues long. The germline gives CDR1 SGHRS, CDR2 YFSETQ. CDR3 coding DNA: TGCGCCAGCACCCGCGGTGGAGTATCCTACGAGCAGTACTTC. Amino acids: CASTRGGVSYEQYF.

This clonotype appeared many times. For the CDR3, the DNA is TGTGCCAGCAGCCCTCTACCCGGGAAAGCGGGGCGCAGTGTTGGGACCCAGTACTTC. This encodes CASSPLPGKAGRSVGTQYF. The chain couples TRBV3-1 to TRBJ2-5, with 7 bases fitting TRBD2. The CDR3 consists of 19 residues. With 4 bases clipped from V and 7 bases from J, the junction kept 24 bases outside the gene matches. Germline assignment: CDR1 LGHDT and CDR2 YNNKEL (reference sequence).

The CDR3 region is CASTSGWANYGYTF. The CDR3 DNA is TGTGCCAGCACCTCAGGTTGGGCTAACTATGGCTACACCTTC. V is TRBV6-1 and J is TRBJ1-2; D remains unclear. V lost 7 bases and J 0 bases, leaving 12 bases between the germline ends. The germline gives CDR1 MNHNS, CDR2 SASEGT. This CDR3 spans 14 amino acids.

This clonotype appeared a few times. The chain carries TRBV14 and TRBJ2-7; 13 bases fit TRBD2. The J segment lost 3 bases and the V segment lost 6 bases, leaving 5 bases of the junction unmatched. This CDR3 comprises 15 residues. Germline V gene data show CDR1 as SGHDN and CDR2 as FVKESK. The chain's CDR3 is CASSRGTSGIYEQYF. CDR3 sequence (DNA): TGTGCCAGCAGTCGCGGGACTAGCGGGATCTACGAGCAGTACTTC.

The table lists this clonotype with a few counts. The J gene is TRBJ1-3, the V gene TRBV2; the D gene is possibly TRBD1 (6 bases). This CDR3 has 13 amino acids. V was shortened by 6 bases and J by 2 bases, with 8 bases between the two germline ends. Germline V lookup: CDR1 SNHLY, CDR2 FYNNEI. The CDR3 spells CASRTGAGNTIYF. In DNA, the CDR3 is TGTGCCAGCAGGACAGGTGCTGGAAACACCATATATTTT.

This clonotype was recorded at least ten times. The V gene is TRBV28, the J gene TRBJ2-7; maybe TRBD1 (8 bases). Germline loops: CDR1 MDHEN, CDR2 SYDVKM. V shed 6 bases and J shed 6 bases, with 21 bases lying between them. CDR3 length equals 15 residues. The DNA for the CDR3 is TGTGCCAGCAGCCGCGGGAGCAGGGGGCATCGCGAGCAGTACTTC. Translating it yields CASSRGSRGHREQYF.

The sample holds many counts of this clonotype. The rearrangement uses TRBV3-1 and TRBJ2-4, with TRBD2 matching 9 bases. J lost 6 bases, V lost 1 base, and 7 bases had no gene match. Germline V gives CDR1 LGHDT, CDR2 YNNKEL (reference sequence). CDR3 size: 16 residues. The CDR3 loop is CASSQAGGRGRNIQYF. The DNA for the CDR3 is TGTGCCAGCAGCCAAGCCGGCGGGAGGGGGAGAAACATTCAGTACTTC. The whole variable domain, filled in from reference TRBV3-1 and TRBJ2-4, reads DTAVSQTPKYLVTQMGNDKSIKCEQNLGHDTMYWYKQDSKKFLKIMFSYNNKELIINETVPNRFSPKSPDKAHLNLHINSLELGDSAVYFCASSQAGGRGRNIQYFGAGTRLSVL.

Concerning this clonotype itself: A much bigger clone sits one base away, suggesting this may be a read error. The V call is TRBV18, the J call TRBJ1-2; 7 bases are shared with TRBD1. Germline CDR1 KGHSH, CDR2 LQKENI. This CDR3 is built from 14 residues. The CDR3 protein is CASSPTGTAYGYIF. Here the CDR3 DNA reads TGTGCCAGCTCACCTACCGGGACAGCCTATGGCTACATCTTC. Variable domain in full (rest from reference TRBV18 and TRBJ1-2): NAGVMQNPRHLVRRRGQEARLRCSPMKGHSHVYWYRQLPEEGLKFMVYLQKENIIDESGMPKERFSAEFPKEGPSILRIQQVVRGDSAAYFCASSPTGTAYGYIFGSGTRLTVV.

This clonotype has just a few counts. The chain is built from TRBV27 and TRBJ1-5, with 8 bases that match TRBD1. Germline V gene lookup returns CDR1 MNHEY and CDR2 SMNVEV (reference sequence). With 5 bases clipped from V and 4 bases from J, the junction kept 4 bases outside the gene matches. This CDR3 contains 14 residues. The CDR3 sequence: CASSHTGGNQPQHF. The CDR3 DNA reads as TGTGCCAGCAGTCACACAGGGGGTAATCAGCCCCAGCATTTT.

The chain employs TRBV20-1 and TRBJ1-2; D call uncertain. This CDR3 comprises 12 residues. Germline V gene sequence: CDR1 DFQATT, CDR2 SNEGSKA (reference sequence). V was shortened by 0 bases and J by 3 bases, with 5 bases between the two germline ends. CDR3 in amino acids: CSARDQYYGYTF. The CDR3 DNA reads TGCAGTGCTAGAGATCAGTACTATGGCTACACCTTC.